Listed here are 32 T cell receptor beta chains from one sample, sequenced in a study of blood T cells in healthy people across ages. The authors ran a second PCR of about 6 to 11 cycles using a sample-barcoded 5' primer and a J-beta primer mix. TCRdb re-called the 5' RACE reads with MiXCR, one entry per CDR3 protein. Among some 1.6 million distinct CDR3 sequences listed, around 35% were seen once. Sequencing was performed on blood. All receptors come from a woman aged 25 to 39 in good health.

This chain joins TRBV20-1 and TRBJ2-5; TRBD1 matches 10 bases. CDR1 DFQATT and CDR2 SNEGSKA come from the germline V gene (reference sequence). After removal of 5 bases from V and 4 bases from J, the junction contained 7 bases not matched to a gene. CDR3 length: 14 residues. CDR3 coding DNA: TGCAGTGCTCGCTCGACAGGGGGCTCAGAGACCCAGTACTTC. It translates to CSARSTGGSETQYF.

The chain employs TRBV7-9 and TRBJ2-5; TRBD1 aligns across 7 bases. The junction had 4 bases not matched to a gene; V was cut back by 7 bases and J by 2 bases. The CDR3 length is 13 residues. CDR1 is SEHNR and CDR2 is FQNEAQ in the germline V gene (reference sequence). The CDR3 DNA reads TGTGCCAGCAAAAAGACAGGGCAAGAGACCCAGTACTTC. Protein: CASKKTGQETQYF.

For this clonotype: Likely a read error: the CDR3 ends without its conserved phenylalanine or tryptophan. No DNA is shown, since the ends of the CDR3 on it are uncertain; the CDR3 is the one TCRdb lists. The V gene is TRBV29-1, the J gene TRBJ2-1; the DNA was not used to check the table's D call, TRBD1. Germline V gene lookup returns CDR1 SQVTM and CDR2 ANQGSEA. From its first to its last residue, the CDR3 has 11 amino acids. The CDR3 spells CSVAPGANRFL.

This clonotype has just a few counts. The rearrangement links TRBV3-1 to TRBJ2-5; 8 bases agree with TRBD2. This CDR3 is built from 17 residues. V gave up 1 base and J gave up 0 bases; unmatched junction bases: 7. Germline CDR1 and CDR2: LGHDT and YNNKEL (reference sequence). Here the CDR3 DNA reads TGTGCCAGCAGCCAAGCCGCGGCTAGCGGGTACCAAGAGACCCAGTACTTC. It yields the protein CASSQAAASGYQETQYF.

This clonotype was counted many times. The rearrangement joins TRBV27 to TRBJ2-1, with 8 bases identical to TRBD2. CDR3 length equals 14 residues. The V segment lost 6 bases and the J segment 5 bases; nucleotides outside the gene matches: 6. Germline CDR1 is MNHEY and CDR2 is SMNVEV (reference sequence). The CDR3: CASSRGGLNNEQFF. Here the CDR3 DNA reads TGTGCCAGCAGCCGGGGGGGGCTAAACAATGAGCAGTTCTTC.

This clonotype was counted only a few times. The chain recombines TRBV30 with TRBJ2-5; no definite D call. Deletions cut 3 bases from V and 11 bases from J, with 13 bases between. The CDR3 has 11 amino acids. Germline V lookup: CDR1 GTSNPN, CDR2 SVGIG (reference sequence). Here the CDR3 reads CAWRMGREQYF. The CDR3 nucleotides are TGTGCCTGGAGGATGGGAAGAGAGCAGTACTTC.

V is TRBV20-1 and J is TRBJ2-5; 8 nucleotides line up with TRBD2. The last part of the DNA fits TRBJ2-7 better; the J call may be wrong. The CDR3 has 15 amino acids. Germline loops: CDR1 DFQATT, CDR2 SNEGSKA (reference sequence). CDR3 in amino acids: CSARVWSGGKNEQYF. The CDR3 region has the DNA TGCAGTGCTAGAGTCTGGTCGGGAGGGAAAAACGAGCAGTACTTC.

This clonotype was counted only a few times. CDR3 nucleotides: TGCAGTGCTACCGGGGCGGGGTGGGGATACAATGAGCAGTTCTTC. Translation: CSATGAGWGYNEQFF. This chain joins TRBV20-1 and TRBJ2-1, with a tentative D call TRBD2 (6 bases). CDR1 and CDR2 from the germline V gene are DFQATT and SNEGSKA (reference sequence). The CDR3 has 15 amino acids. V lost 4 bases to trimming and J lost 4 bases, with 17 bases between them.

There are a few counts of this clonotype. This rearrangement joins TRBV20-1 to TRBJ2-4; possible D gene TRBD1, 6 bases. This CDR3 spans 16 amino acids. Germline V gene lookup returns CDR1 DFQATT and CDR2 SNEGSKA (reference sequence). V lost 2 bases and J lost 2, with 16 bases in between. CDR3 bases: TGCAGTGCTAGAACTACAGGGTTCGGGACCAAAAACATTCAGTACTTC. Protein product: CSARTTGFGTKNIQYF.

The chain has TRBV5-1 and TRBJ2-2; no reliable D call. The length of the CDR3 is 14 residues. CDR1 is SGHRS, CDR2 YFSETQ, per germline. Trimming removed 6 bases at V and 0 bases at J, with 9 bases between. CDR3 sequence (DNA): TGCGCCAGCACGCTACTGTCGAACACCGGGGAGCTGTTTTTT. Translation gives CASTLLSNTGELFF.

This CDR3 reads CASSIRSGGTLETQYF. The CDR3 DNA sequence: TGTGCCAGCAGCATACGTAGCGGGGGGACCTTGGAGACCCAGTACTTC. The chain links TRBV9 to TRBJ2-5; 10 bases map to TRBD2. The CDR3 sequence is 16 residues long. With 4 bases clipped from V and 5 bases from J, the junction kept 11 bases outside the gene matches. CDR1 is SGDLS, CDR2 YYNGEE, per germline.

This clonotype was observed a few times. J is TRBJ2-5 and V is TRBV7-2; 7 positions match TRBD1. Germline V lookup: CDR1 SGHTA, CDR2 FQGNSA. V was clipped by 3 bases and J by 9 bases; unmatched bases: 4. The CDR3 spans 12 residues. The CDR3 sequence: CASSLDRFSQYF. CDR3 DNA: TGTGCCAGCAGCTTGGACAGGTTTTCCCAGTACTTC. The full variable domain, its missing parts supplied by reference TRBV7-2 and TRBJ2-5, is GAGVSQSPSNKVTEKGKDVELRCDPISGHTALYWYRQSLGQGLEFLIYFQGNSAPDKSGLPSDRFSAERTGGSVSTLTIQRTQQEDSAVYLCASSLDRFSQYFGPGTRLLVL.

The CDR3 DNA reads as TGCGCCAGCAGCGCACCGGGACGGTGCTACGAGCAGTACTTC. Its protein product is CASSAPGRCYEQYF. The rearrangement uses TRBV5-1 and TRBJ2-7, with D perhaps matching TRBD1 or TRBD2 (5 bases each). Germline lookup yields CDR1 SGHRS and CDR2 YFSETQ. The V and J ends lost 4 bases and 3 bases respectively, with 14 bases between them. CDR3 length: 14 amino acids.

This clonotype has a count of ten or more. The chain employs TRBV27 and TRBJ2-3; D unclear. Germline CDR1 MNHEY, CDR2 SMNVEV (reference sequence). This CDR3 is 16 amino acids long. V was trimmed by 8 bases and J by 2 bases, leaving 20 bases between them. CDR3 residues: CASRRGGQAVTDTQYF. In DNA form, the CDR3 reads TGTGCCAGCCGGAGAGGTGGCCAGGCCGTCACAGATACGCAGTATTTT.

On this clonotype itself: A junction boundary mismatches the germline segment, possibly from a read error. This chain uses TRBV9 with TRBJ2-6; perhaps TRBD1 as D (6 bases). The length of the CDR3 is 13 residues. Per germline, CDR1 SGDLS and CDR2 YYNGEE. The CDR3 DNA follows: TGTGCCAGCAGCGTGGCAGGGGCCGACGTCCTGACTTTC. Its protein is CASSVAGADVLTF.

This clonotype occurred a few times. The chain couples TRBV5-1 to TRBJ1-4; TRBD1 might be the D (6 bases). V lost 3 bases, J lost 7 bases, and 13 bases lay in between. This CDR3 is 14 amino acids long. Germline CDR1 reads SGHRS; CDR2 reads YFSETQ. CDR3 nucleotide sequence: TGCGCCAGCAGCTCCGGACAGAGAAGTGAAAAACTGTTTTTT. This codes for CASSSGQRSEKLFF.

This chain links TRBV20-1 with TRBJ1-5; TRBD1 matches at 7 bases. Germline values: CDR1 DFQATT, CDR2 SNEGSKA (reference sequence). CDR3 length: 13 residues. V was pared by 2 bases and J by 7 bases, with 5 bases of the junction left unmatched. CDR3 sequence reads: CSARPTGPQPQHF. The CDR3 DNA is TGCAGTGCTAGACCGACAGGGCCCCAGCCCCAGCATTTT.

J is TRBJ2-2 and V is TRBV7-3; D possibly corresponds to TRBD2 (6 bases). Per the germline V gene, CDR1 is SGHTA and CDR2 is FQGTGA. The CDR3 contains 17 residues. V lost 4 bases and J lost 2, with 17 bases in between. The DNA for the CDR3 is TGTGCCAGCAGCTCCCAACCGGAGGGACCCAACACCGGGGAGCTGTTTTTT. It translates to CASSSQPEGPNTGELFF. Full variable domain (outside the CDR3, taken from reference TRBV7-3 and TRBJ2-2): GAGVSQTPSNKVTEKGKYVELRCDPISGHTALYWYRQSLGQGPEFLIYFQGTGAADDSGLPNDRFFAVRPEGSVSTLKIQRTERGDSAVYLCASSSQPEGPNTGELFFGEGSRLTVL.

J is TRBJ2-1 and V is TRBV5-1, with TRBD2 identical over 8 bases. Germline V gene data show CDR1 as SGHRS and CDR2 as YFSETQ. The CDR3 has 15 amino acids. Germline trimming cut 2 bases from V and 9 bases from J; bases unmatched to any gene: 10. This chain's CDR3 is CASSFPPGSGAEQFF. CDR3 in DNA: TGCGCCAGCAGCTTCCCCCCGGGTAGCGGGGCTGAGCAGTTCTTC.

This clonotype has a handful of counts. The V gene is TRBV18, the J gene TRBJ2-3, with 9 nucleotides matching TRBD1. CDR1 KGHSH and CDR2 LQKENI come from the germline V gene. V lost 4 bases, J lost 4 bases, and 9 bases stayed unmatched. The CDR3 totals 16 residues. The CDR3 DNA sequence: TGTGCCAGCTCACATTTCTTGGACAGGGGCGCAGATACGCAGTATTTT. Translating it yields CASSHFLDRGADTQYF.

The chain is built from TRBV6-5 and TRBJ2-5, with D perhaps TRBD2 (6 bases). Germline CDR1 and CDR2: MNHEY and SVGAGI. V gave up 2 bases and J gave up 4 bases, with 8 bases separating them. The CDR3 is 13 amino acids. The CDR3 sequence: CASSYGDLETQYF. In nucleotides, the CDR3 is TGTGCCAGCAGTTACGGGGACTTAGAGACCCAGTACTTC.

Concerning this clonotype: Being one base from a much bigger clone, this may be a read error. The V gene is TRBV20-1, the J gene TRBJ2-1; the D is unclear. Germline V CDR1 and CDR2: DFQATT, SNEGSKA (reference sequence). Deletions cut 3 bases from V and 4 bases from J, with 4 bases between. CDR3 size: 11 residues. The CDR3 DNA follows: TGCAGTGCTAGCAGGTACAATGAGCAGTTCTTC. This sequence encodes CSASRYNEQFF.

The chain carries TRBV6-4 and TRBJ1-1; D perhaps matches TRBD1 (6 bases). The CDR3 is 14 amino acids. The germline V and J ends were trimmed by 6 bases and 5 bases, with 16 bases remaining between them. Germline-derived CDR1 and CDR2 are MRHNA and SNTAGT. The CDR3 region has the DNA TGTGCCAGCAGATTTGACAGAGGGGGGACTGAAGCTTTCTTT. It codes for CASRFDRGGTEAFF.

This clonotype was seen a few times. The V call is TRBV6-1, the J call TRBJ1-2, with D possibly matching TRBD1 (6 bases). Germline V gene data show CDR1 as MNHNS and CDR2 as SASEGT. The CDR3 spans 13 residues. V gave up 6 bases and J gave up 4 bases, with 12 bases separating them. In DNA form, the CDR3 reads TGTGCCAGCAGCCCAGGGGCATTCTATGGCTACACCTTC. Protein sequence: CASSPGAFYGYTF.

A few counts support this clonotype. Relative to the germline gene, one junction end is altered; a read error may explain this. The CDR3 DNA sequence: TGTGCCGGCAGCCTCCGGGACAGGTTGTACGAGCAGTACTTC. Amino acid sequence: CAGSLRDRLYEQYF. The J gene is TRBJ2-7, the V gene TRBV13; 8 positions match TRBD1. Germline V gene sequence: CDR1 PRHDT, CDR2 FYEKMQ (reference sequence). The CDR3 is 14 amino acids.

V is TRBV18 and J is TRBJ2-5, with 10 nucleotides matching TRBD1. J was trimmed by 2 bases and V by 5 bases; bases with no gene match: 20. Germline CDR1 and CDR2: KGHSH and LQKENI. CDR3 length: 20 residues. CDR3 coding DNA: TGTGCCAGCTCAACAACCCGGGACAGGGGACTACTGGGGGCTCAAGAGACCCAGTACTTC. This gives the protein CASSTTRDRGLLGAQETQYF.

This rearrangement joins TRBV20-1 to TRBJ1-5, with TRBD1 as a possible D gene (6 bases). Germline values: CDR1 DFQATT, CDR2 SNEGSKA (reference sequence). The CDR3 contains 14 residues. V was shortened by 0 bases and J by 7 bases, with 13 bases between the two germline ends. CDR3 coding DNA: TGCAGTGCTAGAGATTCGGGGGGCAGACAGCCCCAGCATTTT. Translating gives CSARDSGGRQPQHF.

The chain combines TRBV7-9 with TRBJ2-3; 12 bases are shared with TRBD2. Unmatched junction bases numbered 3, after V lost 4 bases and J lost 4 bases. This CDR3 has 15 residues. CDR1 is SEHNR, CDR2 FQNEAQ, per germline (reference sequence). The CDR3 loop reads CASSSTSGSADTQYF. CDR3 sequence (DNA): TGTGCCAGCAGCTCGACTAGCGGGAGTGCAGATACGCAGTATTTT.

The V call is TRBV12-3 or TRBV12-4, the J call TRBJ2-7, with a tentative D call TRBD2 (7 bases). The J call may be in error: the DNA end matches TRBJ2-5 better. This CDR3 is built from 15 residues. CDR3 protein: CASSKTGGQAETQYF. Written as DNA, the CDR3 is TGTGCCAGCAGTAAAACGGGGGGCCAGGCGGAGACCCAGTACTTC.

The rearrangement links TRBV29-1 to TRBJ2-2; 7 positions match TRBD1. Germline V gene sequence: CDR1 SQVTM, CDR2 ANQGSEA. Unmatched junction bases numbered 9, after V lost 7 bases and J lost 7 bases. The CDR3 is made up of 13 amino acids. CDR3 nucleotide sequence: TGCAGCGCCGGACAGGCCACGAACGGGGAGCTGTTTTTT. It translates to CSAGQATNGELFF.

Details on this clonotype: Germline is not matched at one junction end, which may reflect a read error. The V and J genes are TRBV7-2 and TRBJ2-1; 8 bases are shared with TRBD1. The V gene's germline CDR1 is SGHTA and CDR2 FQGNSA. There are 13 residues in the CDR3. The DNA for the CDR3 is TGTGCCCGCAGCTTAATCACAGGGGGTGAGCAGTTCTTC. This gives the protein CARSLITGGEQFF.

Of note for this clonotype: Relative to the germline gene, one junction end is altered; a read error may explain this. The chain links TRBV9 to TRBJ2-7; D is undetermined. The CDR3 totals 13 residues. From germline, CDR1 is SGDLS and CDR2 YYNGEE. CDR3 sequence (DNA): TGTGCCAACAGCGTTCGACCCGACTACGAGCAGTACTTC. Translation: CANSVRPDYEQYF. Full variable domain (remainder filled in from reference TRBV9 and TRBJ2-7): DSGVTQTPKHLITATGQRVTLRCSPRSGDLSVYWYQQSLDQGLQFLIQYYNGEERAKGNILERFSAQQFPDLHSELNLSSLELGDSALYFCANSVRPDYEQYFGPGTRLTVT.